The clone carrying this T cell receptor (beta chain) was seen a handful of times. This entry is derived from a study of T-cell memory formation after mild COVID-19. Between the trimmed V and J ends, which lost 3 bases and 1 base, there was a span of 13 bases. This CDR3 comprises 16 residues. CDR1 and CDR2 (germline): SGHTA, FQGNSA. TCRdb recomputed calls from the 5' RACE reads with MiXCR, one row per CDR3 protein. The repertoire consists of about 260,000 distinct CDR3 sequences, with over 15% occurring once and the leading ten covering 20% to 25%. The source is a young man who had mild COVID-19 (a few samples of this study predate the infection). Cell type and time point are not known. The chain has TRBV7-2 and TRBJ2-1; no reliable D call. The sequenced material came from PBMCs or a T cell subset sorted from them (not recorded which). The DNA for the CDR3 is TGTGCCAGCAGCTTGGCCGCGTCAGCATCCTACAATGAGCAGTTCTTC. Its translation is CASSLAASASYNEQFF.